This TCR beta chain was found in a study of cytomegalovirus exposure and HLA in healthy donors. Findings and caveats of the study: Later analysis showed TCR association rates varying by HLA locus, highest for DRB1 and lowest for HLA-C. TCR beta sequences reportedly predicted the HLA-A and HLA-B alleles of most subjects accurately. The likely explanation for a cluster of highly shared sequence variants was sequencing artifact. Looking again later, the authors saw that most CMV-associated TCR beta chains seemed HLA-restricted.

Points on this clone: The antigen remains undetermined.

V was pared by 9 bases and J by 2 bases, with 15 bases between. Germline assignment: CDR1 LNHDA and CDR2 SQIVND (reference sequence). The CDR3 loop spans 14 amino acids. The PCR employed 60 Vbeta primers together with 13 Jbeta primers. Only in-frame clones appear in the TCRdb table, and some are missing; sequencing was by immunoSEQ multiplex PCR. Among some 90,000 clones listed, around 77% were seen once. J is TRBJ2-3 and V is TRBV19; maybe TRBD1 (6 bases). The sequence was collected from a man aged 30 to 39 in good health and CMV-seronegative. The sample consisted of PBMCs. The CDR3, as DNA: TGTGCCAGCAAACACAGGGTTAACACAGATACGCAGTATTTT. It codes for CASKHRVNTDTQYF. The whole variable domain, filled in from reference TRBV19 and TRBJ2-3, reads DGGITQSPKYLFRKEGQNVTLSCEQNLNHDAMYWYRQDPGQGLRLIYYSQIVNDFQKGDIAEGYSVSREKKESFPLTVTSAQKNPTAFYLCASKHRVNTDTQYFGPGTRLTVL.